Presented here are 17 T cell receptor beta chains from one specimen sequenced in a study of prognosis after radiotherapy for stage I lung cancer. It was by two-round multiplex PCR that TCR beta CDR3 was amplified from genomic DNA. Primers specific to each TRBV and TRBJ gene were used in first-round PCR. TCRdb reprocessed the multiplex PCR reads via MiXCR and lists one record per CDR3 protein. The sample holds more than 11,000 distinct CDR3 sequences; about half are singletons and the top ten take about two fifths. The source was PBMCs, collected before or after stereotactic body radiation therapy (not recorded which). These receptors all come from a donor of 50 years or more with non-small cell lung cancer.

Comment on this clonotype: Without the conserved terminal phenylalanine or tryptophan, this CDR3 likely stems from a read error. V usage is TRBV27 and J usage is TRBJ1-2; D is ambiguous. In germline, CDR1 is MNHEY, CDR2 SMNVEV (reference sequence). This CDR3 contains 8 residues. CDR3 in DNA: TGTGCTAACTATGGCTACACCTTA. Translating gives CANYGYTL.

The chain is built from TRBV20-1 and TRBJ2-1, with 7 bases lining up with TRBD1. The CDR3 runs to 15 residues. The V segment lost 4 bases and the J segment 2 bases; nucleotides outside the gene matches: 8. Germline-derived CDR1 and CDR2 are DFQATT and SNEGSKA (reference sequence). The CDR3, as DNA: TGCAGTGCTACTTCTGGACAGGACACCTACAATGAGCAGTTCTTC. Protein: CSATSGQDTYNEQFF.

A note on this clonotype: One end of the junction varies from germline; a read error may be responsible. The rearrangement links TRBV6-2 or TRBV6-3 to TRBJ2-1, with 16 bases that match TRBD2. Per the germline V gene, CDR1 is MNHEY and CDR2 is SVGEGT. The CDR3 extends over 16 amino acids. Here the CDR3 reads CASSDSPGLAGGQQFF. In nucleotides, the CDR3 is TGTGCTAGCAGTGACTCTCCGGGACTAGCGGGAGGGCAGCAGTTCTTC.

With respect to this clonotype: A much larger clone lies a single base off, so this may be a read error. The chain carries TRBV10-3 and TRBJ1-4; D remains ambiguous. V lost 0 bases and J 1 base, leaving 6 bases between the germline ends. In germline, CDR1 is ENHRY, CDR2 SYGVKD. This CDR3 is built from 15 residues. The DNA of the CDR3 is TGTGCCATCAGTGAGTCGGCGGAAACTAATGAAAAACTGTTTTTT. Translating gives CAISESAETNEKLFF.

Points on this clonotype: One junction end disagrees with the germline gene, perhaps due to a read error. V gene TRBV28 combines with J gene TRBJ2-2; possible D gene TRBD1, 5 bases. This CDR3 contains 15 residues. In germline, CDR1 is MDHEN, CDR2 SYDVKM. CDR3 protein: CASSLTVLSPGELFF. In DNA, the CDR3 is TGTGCCAGCAGTTTGACAGTGTTGAGCCCCGGTGAGCTATTTTTT.

This clonotype was counted at least ten times. The chain joins TRBV7-8 to TRBJ2-2; 7 bases match TRBD2. CDR3 length equals 16 residues. Germline loops: CDR1 SGHVS, CDR2 FQNEAQ. J was trimmed by 0 bases and V by 0 bases; bases with no gene match: 1. CDR3 sequence reads: CASSLAGGSNTGELFF. In DNA, the CDR3 is TGTGCCAGCAGCTTAGCGGGGGGGTCGAACACCGGGGAGCTGTTTTTT. Combining the CDR3 with reference TRBV7-8 and TRBJ2-2 gives the whole variable domain GAGVSQSPRYKVAKRGQDVALRCDPISGHVSLFWYQQALGQGPEFLTYFQNEAQLDKSGLPSDRFFAERPEGSVSTLKIQRTQQEDSAVYLCASSLAGGSNTGELFFGEGSRLTVL.

This clonotype was detected many times. The rearrangement uses TRBV29-1 and TRBJ2-5, with D perhaps matching TRBD2 (5 bases). Germline V gene lookup returns CDR1 SQVTM and CDR2 ANQGSEA. V was trimmed by 4 bases and J by 2 bases, leaving 11 bases between them. The length of the CDR3 is 13 residues. The CDR3 nucleotides read TGCAGCGTTGGGACTTACGCTCAAGAGACCCAGTACTTC. The encoded protein is CSVGTYAQETQYF.

This clonotype appeared many times. The chain joins TRBV7-2 to TRBJ1-1, with D possibly matching TRBD1 (5 bases). V was clipped by 1 base and J by 4 bases, with 13 bases between them. The CDR3 covers 15 residues. In germline, CDR1 is SGHTA, CDR2 FQGNSA. DNA for the CDR3: TGTGCCAGCAGCTTAGAAGGTAGAGGGGTCACTGAAGCTTTCTTT. Translating it yields CASSLEGRGVTEAFF.

In this sample, this clonotype turned up once. A junction boundary mismatches the germline segment, possibly from a read error. The V call is TRBV28, the J call TRBJ2-1; D is ambiguous. In germline, CDR1 is MDHEN, CDR2 SYDVKM. The CDR3 consists of 16 residues. The CDR3 DNA reads TGTGCCAGCAGCGCAGCCGGGTCGAAAGCATACAATGAGCAGTTATTC. This codes for CASSAAGSKAYNEQLF.

This clonotype is a singleton in its sample. The J gene is TRBJ2-5, the V gene TRBV5-1, with TRBD1 matching 9 bases. Germline CDR1 reads SGHRS; CDR2 reads YFSETQ. The CDR3 spans 17 residues. V dropped 4 bases and J dropped 4; count of bases not matched to a gene: 14. The CDR3 nucleotides read TGCGCCAGCAGCCGGGGAATACGAGCGGACAGGGGAGAGACCCAGTACTTC. It yields the protein CASSRGIRADRGETQYF.

The V call is TRBV11-1, the J call TRBJ2-6, with D unresolved. The CDR3 runs to 14 residues. V gave up 1 base and J gave up 1 base, with 2 bases separating them. The germline CDR1 and CDR2 sequences are SGHAT and FQDESV (reference sequence). For the CDR3, the DNA is TGTGCCAGCAGCTTAGGATCTGGGGCCAACGTCCTGACTTTC. Its translation: CASSLGSGANVLTF.

At least ten counts were recorded for this clonotype. CDR3 coding DNA: TGTGCCAGCAGCTTAGAAGGTGGGCTAGCGAGGGAGACCCAGTACTTC. Protein product: CASSLEGGLARETQYF. The chain carries TRBV7-2 and TRBJ2-5, with D possibly TRBD2 on 6 matching bases. Trimming pared 1 base from V and 5 bases from J, leaving 17 bases between. The CDR3 totals 16 residues. Germline lookup yields CDR1 SGHTA and CDR2 FQGNSA.

In its sample, this clonotype was seen many times. The chain links TRBV5-1 to TRBJ2-7; weak D call: TRBD2 (5 bases). The CDR3 is 13 residues long. Trimming pared 4 bases from V and 0 bases from J, leaving 8 bases between. From germline, CDR1 is SGHRS and CDR2 YFSETQ. The DNA for the CDR3 is TGCGCCAGCAGCGTCGCGGGCTCCTACGAGCAGTACTTC. As protein: CASSVAGSYEQYF.

This clonotype was seen a handful of times. The chain is built from TRBV6-2 or TRBV6-3 and TRBJ1-2; perhaps TRBD1 as D (5 bases). The CDR3 covers 13 residues. With 0 bases removed from V and 6 bases from J, the gap between germline ends came to 8 bases. Germline lookup yields CDR1 MNHEY and CDR2 SVGEGT. CDR3 DNA sequence: TGTGCCAGCAGTTACTCGGGGACCGATGGCTACACCTTC. This gives the protein CASSYSGTDGYTF.

A single count supports this clonotype. The likely explanation is a read error, given a far larger clone one base away. This sequence joins TRBV6-5 and TRBJ2-5, with D possibly called TRBD1 or TRBD2 (7 bases each). Germline loops: CDR1 MNHEY, CDR2 SVGAGI. The CDR3 covers 14 residues. The V gene lost 2 bases and the J gene lost 5 bases, with 12 bases spanning the gap. The CDR3 protein is CASSYRGREETQYF. CDR3 sequence (DNA): TGTGCCAGCAGTTACAGGGGGCGGGAGGAGACCCAGTACTTC.

This clonotype ranks as medium-sized. The chain links TRBV9 to TRBJ2-7, with D tentatively TRBD1 (7 bases). Germline V gene data show CDR1 as SGDLS and CDR2 as YYNGEE. Trimming stripped 3 bases from V and 4 bases from J, with 20 bases between. The CDR3 has 16 amino acids. CDR3: CASSAAGGSRPYEQYF. The CDR3 bases are TGTGCCAGCAGCGCCGCAGGGGGGTCGAGGCCGTACGAGCAGTACTTC.

This clonotype has a count of ten or more. The genes are TRBV24-1 and TRBJ2-1; tentative D call: TRBD2 (5 bases). Germline V gives CDR1 KGHDR, CDR2 SFDVKD. The CDR3 consists of 15 residues. Between the trimmed V and J ends, which lost 3 bases and 7 bases, there was a span of 15 bases. The CDR3 sequence is CATSDQRPSSNEQFF. The CDR3 DNA reads as TGTGCCACCAGTGATCAGCGGCCTAGCAGTAATGAGCAGTTCTTC.